What follows are 31 T cell receptor beta chains derived from one specimen sequenced in a study of cytomegalovirus exposure and HLA in healthy donors. TCRdb's copy holds only in-frame clones and misses some; the assay was immunoSEQ multiplex PCR. The sample contains about 220,000 clones, just over 90% of which appear only once. Material: PBMCs. The receptors originated from a woman aged 18-30 years in good health and CMV-seronegative.

The J gene is TRBJ1-3, the V gene TRBV7-6; 10 nucleotides agree with TRBD1. V was pared by 3 bases and J by 7 bases, with 0 bases of the junction left unmatched. The CDR3 extends over 13 amino acids. CDR1 and CDR2 from the germline V gene are SGHVS and FNYEAQ. CDR3 bases: TGTGCCAGCAGCTTGGGACAGGGGAACACCATATATTTT. Protein: CASSLGQGNTIYF.

The chain combines TRBV5-4 with TRBJ2-3; 13 nucleotides agree with TRBD2. The CDR3 covers 15 residues. The germline V gene encodes CDR1 SGHNT and CDR2 YYREEE (reference sequence). With 3 bases clipped from V and 4 bases from J, the junction kept 2 bases outside the gene matches. CDR3 coding DNA: TGTGCCAGCAGCTCTACTAGCGGGAGGGCAGATACGCAGTATTTT. Translation gives CASSSTSGRADTQYF.

The chain uses TRBV5-4 and TRBJ2-5; 7 bases agree with TRBD2. Germline loops: CDR1 SGHNT, CDR2 YYREEE (reference sequence). The CDR3 loop spans 12 amino acids. J lost 4 bases, V lost 5 bases, and 2 bases had no gene match. CDR3: CASRWGGETQYF. CDR3 DNA sequence: TGTGCCAGCAGGTGGGGGGGAGAGACCCAGTACTTC.

This clone was found once. The chain carries TRBV29-1 and TRBJ2-5, with D perhaps matching TRBD2 (5 bases). CDR1 is SQVTM and CDR2 is ANQGSEA in the germline V gene. Trimming removed 5 bases at V and 3 bases at J, with 13 bases between. The CDR3 extends over 13 amino acids. The CDR3 here is CSVLADWKETQYF. CDR3 DNA: TGCAGCGTTCTAGCCGACTGGAAAGAGACCCAGTACTTC.

This rearrangement joins TRBV6-5 to TRBJ2-3, with 12 nucleotides matching TRBD2. The V gene's germline CDR1 is MNHEY and CDR2 SVGAGI. The CDR3 runs 15 residues. V lost 6 bases to trimming and J lost 3 bases; unmatched junction nucleotides: 4. CDR3 amino acids: CASRRTSGMTDTQYF. DNA of the CDR3: TGTGCCAGCAGAAGGACTAGCGGGATGACAGATACGCAGTATTTT.

The CDR3 nucleotides are TGCGCCAGCAGCTCGCAGGGACAGGAGTACAATGAGCAGTTCTTC. Protein sequence: CASSSQGQEYNEQFF. This chain links TRBV5-1 with TRBJ2-1; TRBD1 agrees at 8 bases. The CDR3 totals 15 residues. Trimming at V came to 3 bases and at J to 4 bases, leaving 6 bases not matched to a gene. From germline, CDR1 is SGHRS and CDR2 YFSETQ.

The chain uses TRBV10-1 and TRBJ1-1; 7 bases map to TRBD1. Trimming took 5 bases from V and 10 from J; bases not matched to a gene: 10. Germline lookup yields CDR1 WNHNN and CDR2 SYGVQD (reference sequence). The CDR3 is made up of 13 amino acids. The CDR3: CASSQRQGAGAFF. The CDR3 nucleotides read TGCGCCAGCAGTCAGCGACAGGGCGCGGGAGCTTTCTTT.

The gene calls are TRBV29-1 and TRBJ2-7, with 9 bases that match TRBD2. CDR1 and CDR2 from the germline V gene are SQVTM and ANQGSEA. The CDR3 runs 13 residues. Trimming took 7 bases from V and 2 from J; bases not matched to a gene: 6. As DNA, the CDR3 is TGCAGCGGAAAGGCGGGAGGGACCTACGAGCAGTACTTC. It codes for CSGKAGGTYEQYF.

The chain uses TRBV5-6 and TRBJ2-1; TRBD2 matches 10 bases. Per the germline V gene, CDR1 is SGHDT and CDR2 is YYEEEE. The CDR3 contains 17 residues. Trimming at V came to 0 bases and at J to 7 bases, leaving 10 bases not matched to a gene. CDR3 residues: CASSLARTSGPENEQFF. The DNA for the CDR3 is TGTGCCAGCAGCTTGGCGAGGACTAGCGGTCCCGAGAATGAGCAGTTCTTC.

The chain uses TRBV19 and TRBJ1-1; D gene uncertain. CDR1 LNHDA and CDR2 SQIVND come from the germline V gene (reference sequence). V was cut by 0 bases and J by 3 bases, with 5 bases left in between. The CDR3 extends over 13 amino acids. This CDR3 is CASSIDSYTEAFF. Written as DNA, the CDR3 is TGTGCCAGTAGTATAGACAGTTACACTGAAGCTTTCTTT. The full variable domain, rest sourced from reference TRBV19 and TRBJ1-1, is DGGITQSPKYLFRKEGQNVTLSCEQNLNHDAMYWYRQDPGQGLRLIYYSQIVNDFQKGDIAEGYSVSREKKESFPLTVTSAQKNPTAFYLCASSIDSYTEAFFGQGTRLTVV.

This rearrangement joins TRBV30 to TRBJ1-2; TRBD1 is a possible D gene (6 bases). The germline V gene encodes CDR1 GTSNPN and CDR2 SVGIG (reference sequence). V was cut by 1 base and J by 8 bases, with 20 bases left in between. The CDR3 length is 15 residues. The CDR3 region has the DNA TGTGCCTGGAGTGACGTACGGCAGGGGCATAGCGGCTACACCTTC. This encodes CAWSDVRQGHSGYTF.

The J gene is TRBJ2-5, the V gene TRBV11-2; 7 bases fit TRBD2. CDR3 length: 15 residues. The V and J ends lost 5 bases and 1 base, in that order; junction bases with no gene match: 7. Germline values: CDR1 SGHAT, CDR2 FQNNGV. The CDR3: CASSGGGEVQETQYF. DNA of the CDR3: TGTGCCAGCAGCGGGGGAGGGGAGGTCCAAGAGACCCAGTACTTC.

J is TRBJ1-2 and V is TRBV25-1; 7 bases fit TRBD1. The CDR3 is 14 residues long. V was pared by 7 bases and J by 8 bases, with 13 bases of the junction left unmatched. Per germline, CDR1 MGHDK and CDR2 SYGVNS. CDR3 loop: CASTRNQGGLGYTF. In nucleotides, the CDR3 is TGTGCCAGCACCCGGAACCAGGGGGGTTTGGGCTACACCTTC.

This clone appeared once. J is TRBJ1-2 and V is TRBV28; the D gene is possibly TRBD1 (5 bases). This CDR3 is 13 amino acids long. Germline V gene sequence: CDR1 MDHEN, CDR2 SYDVKM. Trimming removed 5 bases at V and 8 bases at J, with 15 bases between. The CDR3 is CASSPFLRGGYTF. The CDR3 DNA is TGTGCCAGCAGTCCCTTCCTAAGGGGAGGCTACACCTTC.

This sequence joins TRBV4-1 and TRBJ1-1; 9 bases line up with TRBD1. With V trimmed by 3 bases and J by 3 bases, 5 bases remained unmatched. Germline CDR1 is MGHRA and CDR2 is YSYEKL. This CDR3 region has 15 residues. CDR3 amino acids: CASSQAGTGYTEAFF. The DNA for the CDR3 is TGCGCCAGCAGCCAGGCCGGGACAGGGTACACTGAAGCTTTCTTT.

This clone was found once. The rearrangement uses TRBV11-3 and TRBJ2-5; no reliable D call. The V end was cut by 4 bases, the J end by 2 bases, with 8 bases between. The CDR3 contains 13 residues. CDR1 and CDR2 (germline): SGHNT, YENEEA. The CDR3 DNA follows: TGTGCCAGCAGCTCGGGTCTACAAGAGACCCAGTACTTC. Translated: CASSSGLQETQYF.

The gene calls are TRBV6-5 and TRBJ1-2; possible D gene TRBD1, 6 bases. Germline V gene lookup returns CDR1 MNHEY and CDR2 SVGAGI. The ends were cut back, 0 bases at V and 2 bases at J, with 10 bases in the middle. The CDR3 extends over 15 amino acids. CDR3: CASSYSAQGNYGYTF. The CDR3 DNA reads TGTGCCAGCAGTTACTCGGCCCAGGGGAACTATGGCTACACCTTC.

This chain uses TRBV30 with TRBJ1-2; 9 nucleotides match TRBD1. The J segment lost 8 bases and the V segment lost 3 bases, leaving 10 bases of the junction unmatched. Germline V CDR1 and CDR2: GTSNPN, SVGIG (reference sequence). The CDR3 has 14 residues. The CDR3 coding sequence is TGTGCCTGGAGCGCAAACAGGGGGCAAGGGGGCTACACCTTC. Encoded protein: CAWSANRGQGGYTF.

The J gene is TRBJ2-5, the V gene TRBV5-1; TRBD1 matches 8 bases. V shed 3 bases and J 1 base; nucleotides not matched to a gene: 8. Germline CDR1 is SGHRS and CDR2 is YFSETQ. The CDR3 length is 16 residues. The CDR3 DNA follows: TGCGCCAGCAGCTCTCTAGGACAGGGTGCCCAAGAGACCCAGTACTTC. Protein sequence: CASSSLGQGAQETQYF. The entire variable domain, with the rest obtained from reference TRBV5-1 and TRBJ2-5, is as follows: KAGVTQTPRYLIKTRGQQVTLSCSPISGHRSVSWYQQTPGQGLQFLFEYFSETQRNKGNFPGRFSGRQFSNSRSEMNVSTLELGDSALYLCASSSLGQGAQETQYFGPGTRLLVL.

The chain uses TRBV11-2 and TRBJ1-4; 9 nucleotides line up with TRBD1. The germline V gene encodes CDR1 SGHAT and CDR2 FQNNGV. The CDR3 has 16 residues. The V and J ends lost 2 bases and 8 bases, in that order; junction bases with no gene match: 9. CDR3: CASSLLTGGPMEKLFF. The CDR3 DNA follows: TGTGCCAGCAGCTTACTGACAGGGGGACCGATGGAAAAACTGTTTTTT.

This chain connects TRBV5-4 to TRBJ1-4; perhaps TRBD1 as D (5 bases). Germline values: CDR1 SGHNT, CDR2 YYREEE (reference sequence). Trimming took 4 bases from V and 2 from J, leaving 12 bases between them. This CDR3 has 15 amino acids. The CDR3 nucleotides read TGTGCCAGCAGCGGGAGGACATCGACTAATGAAAAACTGTTTTTT. Its protein is CASSGRTSTNEKLFF.

This clone was seen just once. The rearrangement uses TRBV2 and TRBJ1-4; D perhaps matches TRBD1 (5 bases). Trimming left V 7 bases short and J 7 bases short, with 22 bases between. This CDR3 contains 16 residues. Germline V lookup: CDR1 SNHLY, CDR2 FYNNEI. The chain's CDR3 is CASTRAHLSGGEKLFF. In DNA form, the CDR3 reads TGTGCCAGCACCCGGGCACATCTGTCGGGGGGTGAAAAACTGTTTTTT.

This chain joins TRBV29-1 and TRBJ1-1; the match to TRBD1 covers 9 bases. The CDR3 loop spans 13 amino acids. V dropped 8 bases and J dropped 0; count of bases not matched to a gene: 4. In germline, CDR1 is SQVTM, CDR2 ANQGSEA. The CDR3 region has the DNA TGCAGCACAAGGGACAGGGTGAACACTGAAGCTTTCTTT. Its protein product is CSTRDRVNTEAFF. The complete variable domain, with remaining parts taken from reference TRBV29-1 and TRBJ1-1, reads SAVISQKPSRDICQRGTSLTIQCQVDSQVTMMFWYRQQPGQSLTLIATANQGSEATYESGFVIDKFPISRPNLTFSTLTVSNMSPEDSSIYLCSTRDRVNTEAFFGQGTRLTVV.

The chain links TRBV6-5 to TRBJ1-2; maybe TRBD1 (6 bases). CDR1 is MNHEY and CDR2 is SVGAGI in the germline V gene. The CDR3 is made up of 14 amino acids. V lost 7 bases to trimming and J lost 2 bases, with 14 bases between them. The CDR3 protein is CASTSLQGNYGYTF. DNA for the CDR3: TGTGCCAGCACCTCACTGCAGGGGAACTATGGCTACACCTTC.

The chain has TRBV6-5 and TRBJ2-7; 15 bases are shared with TRBD2. Germline V gene sequence: CDR1 MNHEY, CDR2 SVGAGI. This CDR3 is 15 amino acids long. V lost 7 bases to trimming and J lost 4 bases; unmatched junction nucleotides: 5. The CDR3, as DNA: TGTGCCAGCAAAGGACTAGCGGGAGGGAAATACGAGCAGTACTTC. It is translated as CASKGLAGGKYEQYF.

V gene TRBV19 combines with J gene TRBJ1-1; maybe TRBD1 (5 bases). Trimming removed 5 bases at V and 0 bases at J, with 10 bases between. CDR3 size: 14 residues. Germline V gene data show CDR1 as LNHDA and CDR2 as SQIVND (reference sequence). CDR3 residues: CASSLTGLNTEAFF. In nucleotides, the CDR3 is TGTGCCAGTAGTCTTACAGGCTTGAACACTGAAGCTTTCTTT.

This chain joins TRBV30 and TRBJ2-7; 13 bases agree with TRBD2. Germline V gives CDR1 GTSNPN, CDR2 SVGIG (reference sequence). The CDR3 totals 15 residues. The V segment lost 5 bases and the J segment 6 bases; nucleotides outside the gene matches: 10. The CDR3 loop is CAWAGLAGLSPEQYF. CDR3 sequence (DNA): TGTGCCTGGGCGGGACTAGCGGGACTATCCCCCGAGCAGTACTTC.

The chain joins TRBV28 to TRBJ2-5; a weak D match, TRBD2 (6 bases). Germline V lookup: CDR1 MDHEN, CDR2 SYDVKM. This CDR3 has 14 amino acids. Between the trimmed V and J ends, which lost 6 bases and 5 bases, there was a span of 16 bases. Here the CDR3 reads CASRKTGGGETQYF. Here the CDR3 DNA reads TGTGCCAGCAGGAAGACTGGCGGAGGGGAGACCCAGTACTTC.

The gene calls are TRBV6-1 and TRBJ2-1; TRBD2 aligns across 11 bases. This CDR3 region has 19 residues. Germline values: CDR1 MNHNS, CDR2 SASEGT. V shed 1 base and J 2 bases; nucleotides not matched to a gene: 10. The CDR3 is CASSEEVLAGVPPYNEQFF. CDR3 nucleotide sequence: TGTGCCAGCAGTGAAGAGGTACTAGCGGGAGTTCCCCCCTACAATGAGCAGTTCTTC.

The genes are TRBV7-7 and TRBJ1-1; perhaps TRBD1 as D (5 bases). The ends were cut back, 6 bases at V and 3 bases at J, with 23 bases in the middle. CDR3 length equals 17 residues. The germline V gene encodes CDR1 SSHAT and CDR2 FNYEAQ (reference sequence). CDR3 bases: TGTGCCAGCAGTGATGACCAAGGACACTCTGTCGACACTGAAGCTTTCTTT. Its protein is CASSDDQGHSVDTEAFF.

The chain recombines TRBV27 with TRBJ2-3, with TRBD2 matching over 11 bases. This CDR3 is built from 16 residues. Germline loops: CDR1 MNHEY, CDR2 SMNVEV (reference sequence). Trimming at V came to 3 bases and at J to 7 bases, leaving 9 bases not matched to a gene. The CDR3 loop reads CASSFPGLAGRNTQYF. The CDR3 DNA follows: TGTGCCAGCAGTTTCCCCGGACTAGCGGGCAGAAATACGCAGTATTTT.